Given below is one TCR beta chain in context. Antigen: not known. The record originates from a study of OX40 agonist ivuxolimab in advanced cancers. Findings and caveats of the study: Antigen specificity of clonally expanded peripheral T cells was not established. Within 6 weeks, CD4+ and CD8+ blood T cells expanded clonally at 0.1 to 3.0 mg/kg. Partial responders treated at 0.1-3.0 mg/kg exhibited clonal expansion among the lowest measured.

Assay: immunoSEQ multiplex PCR; the TCRdb copy retains only in-frame clones and omits some. The sample contains under 70,000 clones, about 80% of which appear only once. If patients had autoimmune disease history or systemic immunosuppression, they were excluded. CDR3 length: 15 residues. Germline CDR1 is SGHRS and CDR2 is YFSETQ. Trimming left V 1 base short and J 4 bases short, with 14 bases between. The chain combines TRBV5-1 with TRBJ2-5, with D perhaps given as TRBD1 or TRBD2 (5 bases each). The receptor's source is an adult with an advanced solid tumor such as melanoma, head and neck, liver or kidney cancer. Sequences were derived from CD4+ or CD8+ T cells sorted from blood, sampled in a trial of the OX40 agonist ivuxolimab. The CDR3 DNA is TGCGCCAGCAGCTTGCCCCAGGGTGGAGGAGAGACCCAGTACTTC. Its protein product is CASSLPQGGGETQYF.